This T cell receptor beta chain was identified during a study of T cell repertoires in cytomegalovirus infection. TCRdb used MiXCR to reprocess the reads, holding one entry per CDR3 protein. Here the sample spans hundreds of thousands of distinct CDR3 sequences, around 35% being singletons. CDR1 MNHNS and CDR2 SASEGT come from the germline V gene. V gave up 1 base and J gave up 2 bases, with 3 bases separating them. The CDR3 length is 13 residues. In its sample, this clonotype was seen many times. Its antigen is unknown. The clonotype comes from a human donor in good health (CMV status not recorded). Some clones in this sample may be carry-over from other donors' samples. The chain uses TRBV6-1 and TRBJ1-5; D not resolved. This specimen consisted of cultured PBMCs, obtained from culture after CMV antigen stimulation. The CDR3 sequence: CASSEVGNQPQHF. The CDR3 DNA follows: TGTGCCAGCAGTGAAGTAGGCAATCAGCCCCAGCATTTT.